This entry features one T cell receptor beta chain sequence. The antigen is unknown. The sample comes from a study of cytomegalovirus exposure and HLA in healthy donors. The germline V and J ends were trimmed by 0 bases and 1 base, with 9 bases remaining between them. The germline gives CDR1 KGHSH, CDR2 LQKENI. The CDR3 is 15 amino acids. Notes on the study in general: Fewer N-insertions (relative to the approximately 700-donor mean) were reportedly seen in an Asian-associated ancestry cluster in a later analysis. CMV serostatus was the sole immune exposure data available.

The PCR contained 60 Vbeta and 13 Jbeta primers. Only in-frame clones appear in the TCRdb table, and some are missing; sequencing was by immunoSEQ multiplex PCR. The sample carries 150,000 to 200,000 clones, 87% recorded once. The sequenced sample was PBMCs. The source is a boy younger than 10 in good health and CMV-seronegative. The chain couples TRBV18 to TRBJ1-1; no definite D call. CDR3 DNA: TGTGCCAGCTCACCACCCCAGGCCGCGAACACTGAAGCTTTCTTT. Translating gives CASSPPQAANTEAFF.